This is a list of T cell receptor beta chains from one sample in a study of blood T cell repertoires in COVID-19. Produced via immunoSEQ multiplex PCR; TCRdb's table is partial and in-frame only. The sample shows about 140,000 clones, approximately 80% of them seen only once. The specimen sequenced was peripheral blood. Source of these receptors: a human donor in a cohort sampled during active COVID-19. CDR3s include the opening cysteine and the closing phenylalanine or tryptophan. Fields, in order: J gene, D gene, CDR3 length, V gene, clone size, CDR3 DNA, CDR3 protein. The D gene is left open where the match is weak. The size entry is marked missing in some rows and otherwise reads once, few, many or a size class.

j_gene: TRBJ2-3; d_gene: TRBD2; len: 16; v_gene: TRBV3-1/TRBV3-2; abundance: -; CDR3nt: TGTGCCAGCAGCTCCTGGACTAGCGGGGTCGCAGATACGCAGTATTTT; CDR3aa: CASSSWTSGVADTQYF
j_gene: TRBJ1-1; d_gene: TRBD1; len: 14; v_gene: TRBV30; abundance: -; CDR3nt: TGTGCCTGGGAGGGGGACAGGGCGAACACTGAAGCTTTCTTT; CDR3aa: CAWEGDRANTEAFF
j_gene: TRBJ1-4; d_gene: -; len: 16; v_gene: TRBV24-1; abundance: once; CDR3nt: TGTGCCACCAGTGTCTTATCGGAGGGAACTAATGAAAAACTGTTTTTT; CDR3aa: CATSVLSEGTNEKLFF
j_gene: TRBJ2-5; d_gene: TRBD2; len: 14; v_gene: TRBV7-2; abundance: -; CDR3nt: TGTGCCAGCAGCGCTAGCGGGGCCCAAGAGACCCAGTACTTC; CDR3aa: CASSASGAQETQYF
j_gene: TRBJ2-3; d_gene: TRBD2; len: 15; v_gene: TRBV29-1; abundance: -; CDR3nt: TGCAGCGTTGAAGAACTAGCGGGGCGCACAGATACGCAGTATTTT; CDR3aa: CSVEELAGRTDTQYF
j_gene: TRBJ2-3; d_gene: TRBD1; len: 11; v_gene: TRBV20-1; abundance: -; CDR3nt: TGCAGTGCTGGGGACAGTTTAAAGGAGAATTTT; CDR3aa: CSAGDSLKENF
j_gene: TRBJ2-5; d_gene: -; len: 15; v_gene: TRBV6-5; abundance: -; CDR3nt: TGTGCCAGCAGTTCCGAGCCTTTTGATTTCGAGACCCAGTACTTC; CDR3aa: CASSSEPFDFETQYF
j_gene: TRBJ2-2; d_gene: -; len: 15; v_gene: TRBV4-2; abundance: -; CDR3nt: TGTGCCAGCAGCCAAGATACGAGCGGCACCGGGGAGCTGTTTTTT; CDR3aa: CASSQDTSGTGELFF
j_gene: TRBJ2-7; d_gene: -; len: 13; v_gene: TRBV29-1; abundance: -; CDR3nt: TGCAGCGTTGAAGCCTCACAGGGATCCGAGCAGTACTTC; CDR3aa: CSVEASQGSEQYF
j_gene: TRBJ1-4; d_gene: -; len: 14; v_gene: TRBV7-8; abundance: -; CDR3nt: TGTGCCAGCAGCCACCAGGGGTCTAATGAAAAACTGTTTTTT; CDR3aa: CASSHQGSNEKLFF
j_gene: TRBJ2-1; d_gene: -; len: 17; v_gene: TRBV12-5; abundance: -; CDR3nt: TGTGCTAGTGGTTCCCCCAGGACTACTAGAGGGGACAATGAGCAGTTCTTC; CDR3aa: CASGSPRTTRGDNEQFF
j_gene: TRBJ2-1; d_gene: -; len: 14; v_gene: TRBV7-3; abundance: once; CDR3nt: TGTGCCAGCAGCTTTGCAGGTCCATACAATGAGCAGTTCTTC; CDR3aa: CASSFAGPYNEQFF
j_gene: TRBJ2-3; d_gene: -; len: 13; v_gene: TRBV11-1; abundance: -; CDR3nt: TGTGCCAGCAGCTTATATGGAGCCCATACGCAGTATTTT; CDR3aa: CASSLYGAHTQYF
j_gene: TRBJ1-6; d_gene: -; len: 13; v_gene: TRBV28; abundance: -; CDR3nt: TGTGCCAGCAGAGCCTCCTATAATTCACCCCTCCACTTT; CDR3aa: CASRASYNSPLHF